This record covers a single T cell receptor (beta chain). RNA extraction and reverse transcription yielded cDNA as sequencing template. Sequencing used immunoSEQ multiplex PCR; TCRdb keeps in-frame clones, though not all of them. The table includes 150,000 to 200,000 clones, about 72% detected once. The record originates from a study of CD8+ T cells in alopecia areata. The V and J ends lost 5 bases and 8 bases respectively, with 10 bases between them. The CDR3 extends over 11 amino acids. CDR1 and CDR2 from the germline V gene are SGHRS and YFSETQ. This TCR derives from a human donor with alopecia areata. J is TRBJ1-2 and V is TRBV5-1; no firm D call. Sample: CD8+ T cells sorted from blood, taken at week 0. The CDR3 loop is CASRAEGGYTF. The CDR3 nucleotides are TGCGCCAGCAGAGCCGAGGGCGGCTACACCTTC.